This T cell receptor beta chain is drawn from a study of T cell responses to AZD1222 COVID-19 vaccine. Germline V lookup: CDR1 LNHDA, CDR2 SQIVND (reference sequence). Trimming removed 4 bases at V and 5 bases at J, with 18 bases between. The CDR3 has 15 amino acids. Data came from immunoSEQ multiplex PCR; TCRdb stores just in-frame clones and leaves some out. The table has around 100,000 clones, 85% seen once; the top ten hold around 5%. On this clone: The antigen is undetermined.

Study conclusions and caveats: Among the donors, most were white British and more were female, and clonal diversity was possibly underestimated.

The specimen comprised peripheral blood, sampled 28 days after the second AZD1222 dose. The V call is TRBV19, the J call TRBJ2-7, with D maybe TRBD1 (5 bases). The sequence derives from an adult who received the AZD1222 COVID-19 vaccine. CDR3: CASSTPPREIHEQYF. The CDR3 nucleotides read TGTGCCAGTAGTACCCCCCCCAGGGAAATCCACGAGCAGTACTTC.